The 9 T cell receptor beta chains below come from one sample, sequenced in a study of CD8+CD57+ T cells in acquired aplastic anemia. The use of genomic DNA as template underpinned the TCR beta VDJ and CDR3 profiling. TCRdb reprocessed the reads with MiXCR, giving one entry per CDR3 protein. Found here are 190,000 or so distinct CDR3 sequences, 61% of them singletons; the top ten hold 29%. The sequenced sample consisted of sorted CD4+, CD8+, or CD8+CD57+ T cells (not recorded which) from PBMCs. The receptors here all came from a human donor in good health.

This clonotype was seen only a few times. The chain uses TRBV10-3 and TRBJ1-3; D is possibly TRBD1 (5 bases). V dropped 3 bases and J dropped 4 bases, with 10 bases sitting between them. CDR1 is ENHRY and CDR2 is SYGVKD in the germline V gene. This CDR3 has 14 amino acids. The CDR3 sequence is CAISDGGSGNTIYF. The CDR3 nucleotides are TGTGCCATCAGTGACGGGGGTTCAGGAAACACCATATATTTT.

This clonotype was recorded once. The rearrangement uses TRBV5-6 and TRBJ1-2; D gene unclear. This CDR3 contains 15 residues. With 4 bases removed from V and 4 bases from J, the gap between germline ends came to 17 bases. Germline V gives CDR1 SGHDT, CDR2 YYEEEE. The CDR3 nucleotides are TGTGCCAGCAGCCCTGCGGGCAGCGTAGCCTATGGCTACACCTTC. It codes for CASSPAGSVAYGYTF.

The chain has TRBV9 and TRBJ2-3; tentatively, D is TRBD1 or TRBD2 (6 bases each). V was shortened by 4 bases and J by 11 bases, with 20 bases between the two germline ends. CDR3 length: 14 residues. The V gene's germline CDR1 is SGDLS and CDR2 YYNGEE. CDR3 amino acids: CASSNSGGYNEQYF. The CDR3 DNA sequence: TGTGCCAGCAGCAACTCCGGGGGCTACAATGAGCAGTATTTT.

This clonotype was counted only a few times. The CDR3 nucleotides are TGTGCCACCAGTAAAGTGGGGGAGAATCAGCCCCAGCATTTT. Protein: CATSKVGENQPQHF. The rearrangement links TRBV24-1 to TRBJ1-5, with TRBD1 as a possible D gene (5 bases). Germline V lookup: CDR1 KGHDR, CDR2 SFDVKD. The CDR3 is 14 residues long. Trimming removed 6 bases from V and 4 bases from J, with 12 bases in between.

V is TRBV10-3 and J is TRBJ2-2; TRBD2 might be the D (7 bases). V was pared by 10 bases and J by 6 bases, with 18 bases between. The CDR3 is made up of 14 amino acids. Germline V CDR1 and CDR2: ENHRY, SYGVKD. CDR3 DNA: TGTGCCACCATGCGGGGGCTTCAGTCCGGGGAGCTGTTTTTT. This sequence encodes CATMRGLQSGELFF.

This clonotype has at least ten counts. This sequence joins TRBV29-1 and TRBJ2-7; weak D call: TRBD2 (7 bases). Trimming stripped 7 bases from V and 2 bases from J, with 15 bases between. The CDR3 runs 13 residues. Germline values: CDR1 SQVTM, CDR2 ANQGSEA. The CDR3 reads CSASEGGAYEQYF. CDR3 in DNA: TGCAGCGCCTCGGAGGGGGGGGCCTACGAGCAGTACTTC.

This clonotype was found a few times. The chain couples TRBV7-3 to TRBJ2-5; 7 bases fit TRBD2. The CDR3 runs to 15 residues. CDR1 and CDR2 from the germline V gene are SGHTA and FQGTGA. J was trimmed by 4 bases and V by 2 bases; bases with no gene match: 7. The CDR3 loop is CASSLFAGVGETQYF. The CDR3 DNA sequence: TGTGCCAGCAGCTTATTTGCGGGAGTCGGAGAGACCCAGTACTTC.

The gene calls are TRBV2 and TRBJ2-1; 12 nucleotides agree with TRBD2. CDR1 is SNHLY and CDR2 is FYNNEI in the germline V gene. V was clipped by 2 bases and J by 8 bases; unmatched bases: 1. This CDR3 has 14 residues. CDR3 region: CASSETSGRYEQFF. CDR3 DNA: TGTGCCAGCAGTGAAACTAGCGGGAGGTATGAGCAGTTCTTC.

The chain carries TRBV5-1 and TRBJ1-4; D might be TRBD1 (5 bases). The CDR3 runs 14 residues. V was shortened by 2 bases and J by 3 bases, with 8 bases between the two germline ends. The germline V gene has CDR1 SGHRS and CDR2 YFSETQ. CDR3 in DNA: TGCGCCAGCAGCTTTAAGGGGTCTAATGAAAAACTGTTTTTT. As protein: CASSFKGSNEKLFF.